The sequence of this T cell receptor beta chain was determined in a study of cytomegalovirus exposure and HLA in healthy donors. Findings and limits, study-wide: A later analysis linked a missense variant in DCLRE1C to the trimming of TCR beta V and J genes. A later analysis, which compared TCR beta chains of equal frequency, found the HLA-associated ones more clonally expanded.

Concerning this clone itself: Its antigen is still unknown.

With 60 Vbeta and 13 Jbeta primers, the PCR was carried out. Clones were read by immunoSEQ multiplex PCR, and TCRdb kept only the in-frame ones, dropping some. The repertoire holds about 300,000 clones, with 70% to 90% as singletons. The CDR3 is 15 amino acids. Unmatched junction bases numbered 5, after V lost 3 bases and J lost 4 bases. CDR1 is LNHDA and CDR2 is SQIVND in the germline V gene (reference sequence). This chain connects TRBV19 to TRBJ2-3; TRBD2 agrees at 9 bases. This sequence originates from a man between 35 and 55 years old in good health and CMV-seropositive. The sample comprised PBMCs. CDR3 in amino acids: CASSIRLAVPDTQYF. The CDR3 nucleotides are TGTGCCAGTAGTATTAGACTAGCGGTCCCAGATACGCAGTATTTT.